A selection of T cell receptor beta chains follows, all from one sample in a study of OX40 agonist ivuxolimab in advanced cancers. Sequencing was performed with immunoSEQ multiplex PCR; in TCRdb, only in-frame clones are kept and a portion is missing. The table records roughly 15,000 clones, roughly 75% of them present only once. This sample comprised CD4+ or CD8+ T cells sorted from blood, obtained in a trial of the OX40 agonist ivuxolimab. The receptors were gathered from an adult with an advanced solid tumor such as melanoma, head and neck, liver or kidney cancer. The CDR3 runs from the conserved cysteine through the conserved F or W. Each record gives: clone size, V gene, D gene, J gene, CDR3 DNA, CDR3 protein. The D gene is left open where the match is weak. Expanded clones are given a class, and other clones once, few, many or no size at all.

>NA|TRBV28|TRBD1|TRBJ1-2
TGTGCCAGCGAGCCCGGGACAGGGGACGGTGGCTACACCTTC
CASEPGTGDGGYTF
>NA|TRBV11-2|NA|TRBJ2-7
TGTGCCAGCAGCTTAGAGGAGCTCTACGAGCAGTACTTC
CASSLEELYEQYF
>NA|TRBV27|TRBD2|TRBJ2-4
TGTGCCAGCAGTCTCCTCTCAACGGGAGGGCCTGCCAAAAACATTCAGTACTTC
CASSLLSTGGPAKNIQYF
>NA|TRBV7-6|TRBD1|TRBJ1-6
TGTGCCAGCAGCCTTAAAGGGACAGATTATAATTCACCCCTCCACTTT
CASSLKGTDYNSPLHF
>NA|TRBV6-6|NA|TRBJ1-5
TGTGCCAGCAGTTACTCGAGTTGGAATCAGCCCCAGCATTTT
CASSYSSWNQPQHF
>NA|TRBV6-1|NA|TRBJ1-3
TGTGCCAGCAGTGAAGCGGGGCAAATCCGCTACTCTGGAAACACCATATATTTT
CASSEAGQIRYSGNTIYF
>NA|TRBV9|TRBD1|TRBJ2-2
TGTGCCAGCAGCGTAGGTGGACAGGGGATCACCGGGGAGCTGTTTTTT
CASSVGGQGITGELFF
>NA|TRBV10-3|TRBD1|TRBJ2-7
TGTGCCATCAGTGGTTGGACAGGCGATATATACGAGCAGTACTTC
CAISGWTGDIYEQYF
>NA|TRBV7-3|TRBD1|TRBJ2-7
TGTGCCAGCAGCGCCGGGACAGTCTACTACGAGCAGTACTTC
CASSAGTVYYEQYF
>NA|TRBV28|NA|TRBJ2-7
TGTGCCAGCAGCATGGGACTGGGAGTGGGCGAGCAGTACTTC
CASSMGLGVGEQYF
>NA|TRBV6-1|NA|TRBJ2-1
TGTGCCAGCAGTGAAGGTAACGTAAACAATGAGCAGTTCTTC
CASSEGNVNNEQFF
>NA|TRBV6-5|NA|TRBJ1-1
TGTGCCAGCAGTTACGGTCAGGGCACTGAAGCTTTCTTT
CASSYGQGTEAFF
>NA|TRBV15|NA|TRBJ2-1
TGTGCCACCAGCACAACGACAGGATCGGGGGGCAATGAGCAGTTCTTC
CATSTTTGSGGNEQFF
>few|TRBV6-6|NA|TRBJ1-2
TGTGCCAGCAGTTACTCGAGGACACCTAACGGCTACACCTTC
CASSYSRTPNGYTF
>NA|TRBV28|TRBD2|TRBJ2-3
TGTGCCAGCAGTTTCCGGGGGGCAGATACGCAGTATTTT
CASSFRGADTQYF
>NA|TRBV30|TRBD1|TRBJ1-5
TGTGCCTGGAGTACATACGGGACAGGGGTACGCCAGCCCCAGCATTTT
CAWSTYGTGVRQPQHF